The present T cell receptor (beta chain) was sequenced within a study of blood T cells in healthy people across ages. In germline, CDR1 is SGHTA, CDR2 FQGNSA. There are 15 residues in the CDR3. Deletions cut 6 bases from V and 2 bases from J, with 16 bases between. Alongside a J-beta primer mix, a sample-barcoded 5' primer served in a second PCR lasting about 7 to 11 cycles. TCRdb fed the 5' RACE reads into MiXCR, producing one record per CDR3 protein. Of 750,000 or so distinct CDR3 sequences in the sample, around 25% were seen once. This sample was also put to use in a study of T cells of mothers and their children.

Material: blood. The receptor comes from a boy between 5 and 17 years old in good health. This chain links TRBV7-2 with TRBJ2-5; unclear D gene. CDR3: CASRPAVGRQETQYF. The CDR3 DNA follows: TGTGCCAGCAGGCCGGCGGTAGGGCGGCAAGAGACCCAGTACTTC.